This TCR beta chain appears in the sequencing data of a study of shared clonotypes between healthy human individuals. The naive CD8 fraction comprised CD45RO-negative cells positively selected for CCR7 and excluded terminally differentiated effector memory CD45RA+ cells. Clones were read by immunoSEQ multiplex PCR, and TCRdb kept only the in-frame ones, dropping some. Of millions of clones in the sample, roughly 91% are singletons; the top ten hold 1.7%. The sample holds one count of this clone. Germline lookup yields CDR1 SGHNT and CDR2 YYREEE (reference sequence). The V and J ends lost 4 bases and 4 bases, in that order; junction bases with no gene match: 2. This CDR3 contains 15 residues.

V is TRBV5-4 and J is TRBJ2-5, with 15 bases fitting TRBD2. The TCR comes from a man younger than 35 in good health. Some clones in this sample may be carry-over from other donors' samples. Sequencing was carried out using naive CD8+ T cells from PBMCs. CDR3 nucleotide sequence: TGTGCCAGCAGCCGGACTAGCGGGAGGGGAGAGACCCAGTACTTC. Residues: CASSRTSGRGETQYF.